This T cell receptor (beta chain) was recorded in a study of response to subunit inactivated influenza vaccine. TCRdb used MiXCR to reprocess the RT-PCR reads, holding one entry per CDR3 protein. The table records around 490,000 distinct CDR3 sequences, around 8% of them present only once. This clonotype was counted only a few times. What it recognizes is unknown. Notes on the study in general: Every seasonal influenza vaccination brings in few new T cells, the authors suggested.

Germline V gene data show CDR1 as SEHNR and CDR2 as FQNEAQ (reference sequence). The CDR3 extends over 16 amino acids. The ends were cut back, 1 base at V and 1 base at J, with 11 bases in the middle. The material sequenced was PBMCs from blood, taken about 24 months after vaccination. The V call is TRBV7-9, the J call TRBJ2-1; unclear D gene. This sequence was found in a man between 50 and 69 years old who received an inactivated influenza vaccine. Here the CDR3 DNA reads TGTGCCAGCAGCTTAGTTGATAGAAAGTCCTACAATGAGCAGTTCTTC. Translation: CASSLVDRKSYNEQFF.